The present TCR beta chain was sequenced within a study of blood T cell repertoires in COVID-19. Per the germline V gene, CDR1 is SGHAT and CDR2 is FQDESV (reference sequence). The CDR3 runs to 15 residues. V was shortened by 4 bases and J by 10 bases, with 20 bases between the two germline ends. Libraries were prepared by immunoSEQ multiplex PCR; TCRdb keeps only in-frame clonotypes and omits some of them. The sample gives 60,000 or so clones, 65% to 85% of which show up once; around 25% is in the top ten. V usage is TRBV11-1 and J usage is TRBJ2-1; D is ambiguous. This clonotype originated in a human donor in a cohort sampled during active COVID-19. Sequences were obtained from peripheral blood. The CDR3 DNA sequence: TGTGCCAGCAGCTCAGGAAGTCCTATAACGGCGGAGCAGTTCTTC. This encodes CASSSGSPITAEQFF.